The entry below gives a single T cell receptor beta chain sequence along with its context. Its antigen is not identified. The data stem from a study of T cell responses to AZD1222 COVID-19 vaccine. Study-level findings and limits: Females made up more of the donors, who were largely white British, and clonal diversity may have come out too low.

The data were produced by immunoSEQ multiplex PCR, yet TCRdb's version contains in-frame clones alone and is incomplete. The table has roughly 99,000 clones, 80% to 95% seen once. The CDR3 length is 14 residues. V lost 2 bases and J lost 4, with 11 bases in between. From germline, CDR1 is SNHLY and CDR2 FYNNEI. The material sequenced was peripheral blood, taken 28 days after the second AZD1222 dose. The V call is TRBV2, the J call TRBJ1-1; no clear D. This receptor was identified in an adult who received the AZD1222 COVID-19 vaccine. CDR3 sequence: CASSEMEGGTEAFF. CDR3 in DNA: TGTGCCAGCAGTGAAATGGAGGGAGGCACTGAAGCTTTCTTT.